The 20 T cell receptor beta chains below were found in one sample sequenced in a study of T cell responses to AZD1222 COVID-19 vaccine. The assay was immunoSEQ multiplex PCR, and TCRdb's table has in-frame clones only and misses some. In the table there are approximately 130,000 clones, nearly 90% of which are singletons. Here the sequenced sample was peripheral blood, taken 28 days after the second AZD1222 dose. These receptors all stem from an adult who received the AZD1222 COVID-19 vaccine.

This clone was seen only once. This sequence joins TRBV3-1 (or the pseudogene TRBV3-2) and TRBJ1-3, with 10 nucleotides matching TRBD1. The V gene's germline CDR1 is LGHDT and CDR2 YNNKEL (reference sequence). The CDR3 contains 16 residues. Unmatched junction bases numbered 1, after V lost 2 bases and J lost 0 bases. CDR3 in amino acids: CASSQRDRGSGNTIYF. The CDR3 nucleotides are TGTGCCAGCAGCCAACGGGACAGGGGCTCTGGAAACACCATATATTTT.

A note on this clone: The sample carries other DNA sequences with the same CDR3. The J gene is TRBJ1-5, the V gene TRBV7-9; 8 nucleotides match TRBD1. CDR1 and CDR2 (germline): SEHNR, FQNEAQ (reference sequence). The J segment lost 4 bases and the V segment lost 4 bases, leaving 3 bases of the junction unmatched. This CDR3 spans 14 amino acids. The CDR3 spells CASSSGQGNQPQHF. The CDR3, as DNA: TGTGCCAGCAGCTCCGGACAGGGTAATCAGCCCCAGCATTTT.

The CDR3 here is CASSPGQANTEAFF. The CDR3 DNA sequence: TGTGCCAGCTCACCAGGGCAGGCGAACACTGAAGCTTTCTTT. The gene calls are TRBV18 and TRBJ1-1; D call uncertain. There are 14 residues in the CDR3. The V gene's germline CDR1 is KGHSH and CDR2 LQKENI. V was cut by 2 bases and J by 1 base, with 8 bases left in between.

The V gene is TRBV19, the J gene TRBJ2-5; 9 nucleotides line up with TRBD2. Trimming at V came to 3 bases and at J to 5 bases, leaving 7 bases not matched to a gene. Germline-derived CDR1 and CDR2 are LNHDA and SQIVND (reference sequence). The CDR3 runs 15 residues. CDR3 DNA: TGTGCCAGTAGTATTGGCGGGGGGGCCGGGGAGACCCAGTACTTC. This sequence encodes CASSIGGGAGETQYF.

The J gene is TRBJ1-1, the V gene TRBV11-2, with D maybe TRBD1 (5 bases). The CDR3 loop spans 18 amino acids. Germline CDR1 is SGHAT and CDR2 is FQNNGV. The germline V and J ends were trimmed by 0 bases and 0 bases, with 17 bases remaining between them. The CDR3 DNA sequence: TGTGCCAGCAGCTTAGATGGGTCCACAGGCTTCATGAACACTGAAGCTTTCTTT. This encodes CASSLDGSTGFMNTEAFF.

The rearrangement joins TRBV5-6 to TRBJ1-1, with D tentatively TRBD1 (5 bases). CDR1 and CDR2 (germline): SGHDT, YYEEEE. This CDR3 has 13 amino acids. Trimming took off 3 bases at V and 11 bases at J, with 17 bases between the two ends. CDR3 sequence reads: CASSSMGPGFAFF. The CDR3, as DNA: TGTGCCAGCAGCTCTATGGGACCCGGGTTCGCTTTCTTT.

The rearrangement links TRBV30 to TRBJ2-3; D uncertain. The germline V and J ends were trimmed by 3 bases and 2 bases, with 15 bases remaining between them. Germline CDR1 is GTSNPN and CDR2 is SVGIG (reference sequence). CDR3 length: 15 residues. The CDR3 nucleotides are TGTGCCTGGAGGCCCACCACAGAGATCACAGATACGCAGTATTTT. This gives the protein CAWRPTTEITDTQYF.

The rearrangement joins TRBV29-1 to TRBJ1-4, with D possibly being TRBD1 (6 bases). The CDR3 covers 13 residues. Germline lookup yields CDR1 SQVTM and CDR2 ANQGSEA. Trimming removed 5 bases from V and 6 bases from J, with 13 bases in between. CDR3 region: CSVRRGADEKLFF. CDR3 sequence (DNA): TGCAGCGTTCGAAGGGGGGCGGATGAAAAACTGTTTTTT.

This CDR3 reads CASSRQILTEAFF. The CDR3 bases are TGTGCCAGCAGTCGACAGATTCTCACTGAAGCTTTCTTT. The V gene is TRBV6-5, the J gene TRBJ1-1, with a weak D call TRBD1 (5 bases). Deletions cut 5 bases from V and 4 bases from J, with 11 bases between. From germline, CDR1 is MNHEY and CDR2 SVGAGI. The CDR3 runs to 13 residues.

The chain employs TRBV6-5 and TRBJ2-7; D gene uncertain. The CDR3 covers 14 residues. Germline V gene lookup returns CDR1 MNHEY and CDR2 SVGAGI. Trimming removed 2 bases from V and 0 bases from J, with 8 bases in between. The CDR3 nucleotides read TGTGCCAGCAGTTACCAGGAAAGCTCCTACGAGCAGTACTTC. This translates into CASSYQESSYEQYF.

In this sample, this clone turned up once. The rearrangement uses TRBV30 and TRBJ1-2; TRBD1 aligns across 7 bases. The germline gives CDR1 GTSNPN, CDR2 SVGIG (reference sequence). The trim removed 0 bases at V and 8 bases at J, leaving 6 bases unmatched. This CDR3 has 13 amino acids. CDR3 amino acids: CAWSVLLGGGYTF. In DNA, the CDR3 is TGTGCCTGGAGTGTACTGTTAGGGGGCGGCTACACCTTC.

The chain employs TRBV2 and TRBJ2-3; TRBD2 is a possible D gene (5 bases). The CDR3 covers 12 residues. CDR1 SNHLY and CDR2 FYNNEI come from the germline V gene. Trimming cost V 2 bases and J 7 bases, with 7 bases left between them. CDR3 in DNA: TGTGCCAGCAGTGAAAGGGAGAATACGCAGTATTTT. Protein: CASSERENTQYF.

This clone was recorded only once. The chain links TRBV27 to TRBJ2-4; 8 bases map to TRBD1. Germline trimming cut 4 bases from V and 4 bases from J; bases unmatched to any gene: 3. Germline-derived CDR1 and CDR2 are MNHEY and SMNVEV (reference sequence). The CDR3 contains 14 residues. In DNA, the CDR3 is TGTGCCAGCAGTTCTCGGACAGGGAAAAACATTCAGTACTTC. This sequence encodes CASSSRTGKNIQYF.

This clone has just one count. CDR3 region: CASSESGTSGSYEQYF. CDR3 bases: TGTGCCAGCAGTGAAAGTGGGACTAGCGGCTCCTACGAGCAGTACTTC. The chain combines TRBV6-1 with TRBJ2-7; the match to TRBD2 covers 11 bases. This CDR3 is built from 16 residues. After removal of 2 bases from V and 0 bases from J, the junction contained 3 bases not matched to a gene. CDR1 MNHNS and CDR2 SASEGT come from the germline V gene.

The gene calls are TRBV19 and TRBJ1-5, with D hard to call. Trimming left V 7 bases short and J 0 bases short, with 16 bases between. This CDR3 is built from 16 residues. In germline, CDR1 is LNHDA, CDR2 SQIVND (reference sequence). The CDR3, as DNA: TGTGCCAGTATTGTAACGTGGTGGTATAGCAATCAGCCCCAGCATTTT. It yields the protein CASIVTWWYSNQPQHF.

The gene calls are TRBV12-3 or TRBV12-4 and TRBJ2-1, with no clear D. V shed 4 bases and J shed 9 bases, with 13 bases lying between them. CDR3 size: 13 residues. CDR3 nucleotides: TGTGCCAGCAGTTCCAACCGGTGGGGTGAGCAGTTCTTC. This sequence encodes CASSSNRWGEQFF.

V and J are TRBV5-4 and TRBJ1-6, with D perhaps matching TRBD1 (5 bases). Trimming cost V 4 bases and J 9 bases, with 14 bases left between them. CDR3 length equals 14 residues. Germline CDR1 and CDR2: SGHNT and YYREEE (reference sequence). In DNA form, the CDR3 reads TGTGCCAGCAGCCCGGACGGGGCTCGTTCACCCCTCCACTTT. This gives the protein CASSPDGARSPLHF.

The chain has TRBV30 and TRBJ1-3, with 7 bases lining up with TRBD1. V lost 7 bases and J lost 2; bases outside the gene matches: 5. The CDR3 sequence is 13 residues long. CDR1 and CDR2 from the germline V gene are GTSNPN and SVGIG (reference sequence). CDR3 DNA sequence: TGTGCCTCCTCAGGGGGGCCTGGAAACACCATATATTTT. It encodes CASSGGPGNTIYF.

J is TRBJ2-7 and V is TRBV18; D call uncertain. Looked up from germline, CDR1 is KGHSH and CDR2 is LQKENI. The CDR3 sequence is 14 residues long. Deletions cut 4 bases from V and 3 bases from J, with 13 bases between. CDR3: CASSLRVLNYEQYF. The CDR3 nucleotides are TGTGCCAGCTCACTTAGGGTGTTAAACTACGAGCAGTACTTC.

This CDR3 reads CASGWAQPQHF. The CDR3 DNA reads as TGTGCCAGCGGGTGGGCTCAGCCCCAGCATTTT. V usage is TRBV12-3 or TRBV12-4 and J usage is TRBJ1-5; D gene uncertain. This CDR3 spans 11 amino acids. Trimming removed 8 bases at V and 6 bases at J, with 8 bases between.